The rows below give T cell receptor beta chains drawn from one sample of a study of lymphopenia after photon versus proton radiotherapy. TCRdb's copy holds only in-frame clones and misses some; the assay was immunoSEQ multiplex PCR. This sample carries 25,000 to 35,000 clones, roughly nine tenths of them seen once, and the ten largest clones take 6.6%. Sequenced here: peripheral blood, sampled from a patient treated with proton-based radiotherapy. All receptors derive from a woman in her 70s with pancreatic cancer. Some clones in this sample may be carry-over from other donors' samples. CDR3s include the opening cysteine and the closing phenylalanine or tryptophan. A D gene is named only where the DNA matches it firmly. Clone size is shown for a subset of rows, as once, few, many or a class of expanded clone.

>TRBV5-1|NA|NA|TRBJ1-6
TGCGCCAGCAGCTTGGAAGGGAATAGCTCACCCCTCCACTTT
CASSLEGNSSPLHF
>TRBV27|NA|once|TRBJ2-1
TGTGCCAGCAGTTCCCCCAGAGGAGGGAATGAGCAGTTCTTC
CASSSPRGGNEQFF
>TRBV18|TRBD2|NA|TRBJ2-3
TGTGCCAGCTCACCACCGAAGTCTAGCGGGAGTACAGATACGCAGTATTTT
CASSPPKSSGSTDTQYF
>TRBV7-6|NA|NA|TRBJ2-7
TGTGCCAGCAGCTTAGATCGCAGGCGGGAGCAGTACTTC
CASSLDRRREQYF
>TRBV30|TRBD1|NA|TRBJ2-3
TGTGCCTGGAGTAATTATCGACAGGGGCCTCGCACAGATACGCAGTATTTT
CAWSNYRQGPRTDTQYF
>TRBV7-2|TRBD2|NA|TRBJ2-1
TGTGCCAGCAGCTTAGTTCTAGCGGGAGATTTTGAGCAGTTCTTC
CASSLVLAGDFEQFF
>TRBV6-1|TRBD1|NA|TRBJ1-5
TGTGCCAGCAGTGTCAAGGACAGGGGCAATCAGCCCCAGCATTTT
CASSVKDRGNQPQHF
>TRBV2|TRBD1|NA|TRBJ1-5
TGTGCCAGCAGAGGGACAGGGAGGAATCAGCCCCAGCATTTT
CASRGTGRNQPQHF
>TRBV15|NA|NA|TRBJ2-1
TGTGCCACCAGTAGTGGCGGAGGGACTTACAATGAGCAGTTCTTC
CATSSGGGTYNEQFF
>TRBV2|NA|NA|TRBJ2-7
TGTGCCAGCAGTGAAATGAGGCCCCCCGAGCAGTACTTC
CASSEMRPPEQYF
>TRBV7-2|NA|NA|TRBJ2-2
TGTGCCAGCAGCCGGGGTATTCTCCCCACCGGGGAGCTGTTTTTT
CASSRGILPTGELFF
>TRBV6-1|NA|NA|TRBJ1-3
TGTGCCAGCAGGGACAGAGGCTCTGGAAACACCATATATTTT
CASRDRGSGNTIYF
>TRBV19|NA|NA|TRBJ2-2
TGTGCCAGTAAGGAGGAGCTAATCACCGGGGAGCTGTTTTTT
CASKEELITGELFF
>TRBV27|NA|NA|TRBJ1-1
TGTGCCAGCAGTTTATCGATGCCTGAGAGAGGTAACACTGAAGCTTTCTTT
CASSLSMPERGNTEAFF
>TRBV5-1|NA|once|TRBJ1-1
TGCGCCAGCAGCTTGGATCCAGCTATGAACACTGAAGCTTTCTTT
CASSLDPAMNTEAFF
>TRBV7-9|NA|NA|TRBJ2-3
TGTGCCATTTGGAAGAGGGGAGATACGCAGTATTTT
CAIWKRGDTQYF
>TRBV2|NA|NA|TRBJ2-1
TGTGCCAGCATAGGGCTAGGGTACAATGAGCAGTTCTTC
CASIGLGYNEQFF
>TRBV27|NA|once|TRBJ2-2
TGTGCCAGCAGTTTGTCGGTGGGAGCCCAGACCGGGGAGCTGTTTTTT
CASSLSVGAQTGELFF
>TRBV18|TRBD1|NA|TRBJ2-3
TGTGCCAGCTCACCAGGGACAGCCACAGATACGCAGTATTTT
CASSPGTATDTQYF
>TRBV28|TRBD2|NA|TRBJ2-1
TGTGCCAGCAGTGAGACTAGCGGGGGTACAAATGAGCAGTTCTTC
CASSETSGGTNEQFF
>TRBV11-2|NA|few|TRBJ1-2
TGTGCCAGCAGCTTTCAGGACTATGGCTACACCTTC
CASSFQDYGYTF
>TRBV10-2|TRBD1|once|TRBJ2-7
TGCGCCAGCACCGGGACAGGGGTTACTAATCGCTACGAGCAGTACTTC
CASTGTGVTNRYEQYF
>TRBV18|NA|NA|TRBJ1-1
TGTGCCAGCTCACCAGCCAAGAACACTGAAGCTTTCTTT
CASSPAKNTEAFF
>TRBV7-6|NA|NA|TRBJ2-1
TGTGCCAGCAGCTTAGCTGGGGGTGAGAATGAGCAGTTCTTC
CASSLAGGENEQFF
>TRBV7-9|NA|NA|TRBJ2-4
TGTGCCAGCAGCTTAGAGTTACCGGGCCTTGGGGACATTCAGTACTTC
CASSLELPGLGDIQYF
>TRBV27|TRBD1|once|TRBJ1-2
TGTGCCAGCAGTACAGGGGGTTCCCATGGCTACACCTTC
CASSTGGSHGYTF
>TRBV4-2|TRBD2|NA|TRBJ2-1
TGTGCCAGCAGCCTCTATCCGGGACTAGCGGACAATGAGCAGTTCTTC
CASSLYPGLADNEQFF
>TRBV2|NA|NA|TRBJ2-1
TGTGCCAGCAGTGCCGACTCCCGCTCCTACAATGAGCAGTTCTTC
CASSADSRSYNEQFF